A selection of T cell receptor beta chains follows, all from one sample in a study of OX40 agonist ivuxolimab in advanced cancers. The protocol was immunoSEQ multiplex PCR, while the TCRdb copy is restricted to in-frame clones and leaves out a portion. The data hold tens of thousands of clones, with 88% observed a single time. The starting material was CD4+ or CD8+ T cells sorted from blood, obtained in a trial of the OX40 agonist ivuxolimab. The receptors come from an adult with an advanced solid tumor such as melanoma, head and neck, liver or kidney cancer. Both conserved end residues are part of each CDR3. D genes are given only for firm matches. Some rows have no size entry. The others give once, few or many, or a class for an expanded clone.

j_gene: TRBJ1-4; v_gene: TRBV5-1; len: 14; abundance: .; d_gene: .; CDR3nt: TGCGCCAGCAGCTTCCTAGGAGGCTATGAAAAACTGTTTTTT; CDR3aa: CASSFLGGYEKLFF
j_gene: TRBJ2-1; v_gene: TRBV27; len: 19; abundance: .; d_gene: TRBD2; CDR3nt: TGTGCCAGCAGTTTACAGATAATTTCCGGGACTAGCGGGATGAATGAGCAGTTCTTC; CDR3aa: CASSLQIISGTSGMNEQFF
j_gene: TRBJ2-5; v_gene: TRBV28; len: 16; abundance: .; d_gene: .; CDR3nt: TGTGCCAGCAGCACCCCCCTTCGGACAGCACAAGAGACCCAGTACTTC; CDR3aa: CASSTPLRTAQETQYF
j_gene: TRBJ2-1; v_gene: TRBV9; len: 12; abundance: few; d_gene: .; CDR3nt: TGTGCCAGCAGCGGGGAGGAGGATGAGCAGTTCTTC; CDR3aa: CASSGEEDEQFF
j_gene: TRBJ1-6; v_gene: TRBV6-1; len: 14; abundance: few; d_gene: .; CDR3nt: TGTGCCAGCATTATCGGTTCCTCCGGGTCACCCCTCCACTTT; CDR3aa: CASIIGSSGSPLHF
j_gene: TRBJ2-3; v_gene: TRBV27; len: 19; abundance: .; d_gene: .; CDR3nt: TGTGCCAGCAGTCTCGGGGCAGATTCTCTATCGTTAGTCACAGATACGCAGTATTTT; CDR3aa: CASSLGADSLSLVTDTQYF
j_gene: TRBJ1-1; v_gene: TRBV10-3; len: 15; abundance: .; d_gene: .; CDR3nt: TGTGCCATCAGTGAGTCTGGGGGGGCAAACACTGAAGCTTTCTTT; CDR3aa: CAISESGGANTEAFF
j_gene: TRBJ1-5; v_gene: TRBV29-1; len: 14; abundance: .; d_gene: .; CDR3nt: TGCAGCGCTCACCTTCCAGGCCCCAATCAGCCCCAGCATTTT; CDR3aa: CSAHLPGPNQPQHF
j_gene: TRBJ1-1; v_gene: TRBV7-9; len: 17; abundance: .; d_gene: TRBD1; CDR3nt: TGTGCCAGCAGCTTAAGAGGGACAGGGGGCGAGTACACTGAAGCTTTCTTT; CDR3aa: CASSLRGTGGEYTEAFF
j_gene: TRBJ2-3; v_gene: TRBV27; len: 12; abundance: .; d_gene: .; CDR3nt: TGTGCCAGCACCAGTTCCACAGATACGCAGTATTTT; CDR3aa: CASTSSTDTQYF
j_gene: TRBJ2-5; v_gene: TRBV6-5; len: 15; abundance: .; d_gene: .; CDR3nt: TGTGCCAGCAGTTACTCTACAGGGTTACAAGAGACCCAGTACTTC; CDR3aa: CASSYSTGLQETQYF
j_gene: TRBJ1-1; v_gene: TRBV5-4; len: 13; abundance: .; d_gene: TRBD1; CDR3nt: TGTGCCAGCAGCTTGGCCGGGACAGCTGAAGCTTTCTTT; CDR3aa: CASSLAGTAEAFF
j_gene: TRBJ2-4; v_gene: TRBV28; len: 14; abundance: once; d_gene: TRBD1; CDR3nt: TGTGCCAGCAGTTTCGGCAGGGGGCGAAACATTCAGTACTTC; CDR3aa: CASSFGRGRNIQYF
j_gene: TRBJ2-7; v_gene: TRBV7-2; len: 14; abundance: .; d_gene: .; CDR3nt: TGTGCCAGCAGCAGTGGGCCAGATTCCTACGAGCAGTACTTC; CDR3aa: CASSSGPDSYEQYF
j_gene: TRBJ2-7; v_gene: TRBV12-5; len: 16; abundance: .; d_gene: .; CDR3nt: TGTGCTAGTGGTTCTGGGGTTAGGGACCGACTCTACGAGCAGTACTTC; CDR3aa: CASGSGVRDRLYEQYF
j_gene: TRBJ2-7; v_gene: TRBV11-2; len: 15; abundance: .; d_gene: .; CDR3nt: TGTGCCAGCAGCTTCACCGGACAGATAACCTACGAGCAGTACTTC; CDR3aa: CASSFTGQITYEQYF
j_gene: TRBJ2-7; v_gene: TRBV11-1; len: 15; abundance: .; d_gene: TRBD1; CDR3nt: TGTGCCAGCAGCTCCCCGGGACAGGGGATAAGCGAGCAGTACTTC; CDR3aa: CASSSPGQGISEQYF
j_gene: TRBJ1-1; v_gene: TRBV6-5; len: 13; abundance: .; d_gene: .; CDR3nt: TGTGCCAGCAGTTACTCCACTTACACTGAAGCTTTCTTT; CDR3aa: CASSYSTYTEAFF
j_gene: TRBJ2-5; v_gene: TRBV7-6; len: 14; abundance: .; d_gene: .; CDR3nt: TGTGCCAGCAGCTTAGCGGGGGCTCAAGAGACCCAGTACTTC; CDR3aa: CASSLAGAQETQYF
j_gene: TRBJ2-5; v_gene: TRBV10-3; len: 14; abundance: .; d_gene: .; CDR3nt: TGTGCCATCAGTCCCTCGGGTTCTCAAGAGACCCGGTACTTC; CDR3aa: CAISPSGSQETRYF
j_gene: TRBJ1-3; v_gene: TRBV13; len: 16; abundance: .; d_gene: TRBD1; CDR3nt: TGTGCCAGCAACCGACAGGGTTTTGGCTCTGGAAACACCATATATTTT; CDR3aa: CASNRQGFGSGNTIYF
j_gene: TRBJ1-2; v_gene: TRBV4-3; len: 16; abundance: .; d_gene: .; CDR3nt: TGCGCCAGCAGCCAAGGTGCCTGGGGGGGAATCTATGGCTACACCTTC; CDR3aa: CASSQGAWGGIYGYTF
j_gene: TRBJ2-7; v_gene: TRBV27; len: 13; abundance: .; d_gene: .; CDR3nt: TGTGCCAGCAGTTTACCAGGAGCCTACGAGCAGTACTTC; CDR3aa: CASSLPGAYEQYF